A single sample is the source of the 11 T cell receptor beta chains below, sequenced in a study of T cell repertoires in cytomegalovirus infection. Which antigens these TCRs recognize remains unknown. One entry per CDR3 protein, called by TCRdb with MiXCR from the reads. The table has around 770,000 distinct CDR3 sequences, 29% seen once. The sample consisted of cultured CD8+ T cells from PBMCs, taken from culture after CMV antigen stimulation. Receptor source: a human donor in good health (CMV status not recorded). Some clones in this sample may be carry-over from other donors' samples.

This clonotype was observed at least ten times. The chain recombines TRBV7-9 with TRBJ1-2; D remains ambiguous. The V end was cut by 5 bases, the J end by 4 bases, with 5 bases between. The CDR3 has 11 amino acids. The germline V gene encodes CDR1 SEHNR and CDR2 FQNEAQ (reference sequence). The CDR3 nucleotides are TGTGCCAGCAGCGCAGGCTATGGCTACACCTTC. Encoded protein: CASSAGYGYTF.

The chain uses TRBV3-1 and TRBJ1-1, with 7 bases fitting TRBD1. CDR3 length equals 16 residues. Unmatched junction bases numbered 6, after V lost 2 bases and J lost 0 bases. The germline V gene encodes CDR1 LGHDT and CDR2 YNNKEL (reference sequence). DNA of the CDR3: TGTGCCAGCAGCCAAAGCGGCAGGGGGATGAACACTGAAGCTTTCTTT. Its translation: CASSQSGRGMNTEAFF.

The CDR3 bases are TGTGCCACCAGTGACCCGCCCAATGAGCAGTTCTTC. Translation gives CATSDPPNEQFF. The chain has TRBV24-1 and TRBJ2-1; D gene unclear. V was shortened by 4 bases and J by 6 bases, with 6 bases between the two germline ends. CDR1 is KGHDR, CDR2 SFDVKD, per germline. CDR3 length: 12 amino acids.

This clonotype was seen a few times. The gene calls are TRBV7-9 and TRBJ1-1; D unclear. The germline V gene has CDR1 SEHNR and CDR2 FQNEAQ (reference sequence). V lost 0 bases to trimming and J lost 4 bases, with 9 bases between them. This CDR3 has 14 residues. The CDR3 coding sequence is TGTGCCAGCAGCTTAGCGAGAGGCGGCACTGAAGCTTTCTTT. This encodes CASSLARGGTEAFF.

This clonotype was observed many times. The chain carries TRBV7-6 and TRBJ2-3; 11 bases match TRBD2. Germline V gene sequence: CDR1 SGHVS, CDR2 FNYEAQ. The CDR3 contains 17 residues. The V gene end was trimmed by 3 bases and the J gene end by 4 bases; junction bases not matched to a gene: 9. The CDR3 sequence: CASSLGSGGANADTQYF. The CDR3 region has the DNA TGTGCCAGCAGCTTGGGTAGCGGGGGGGCCAATGCAGATACGCAGTATTTT.

This clonotype was observed a handful of times. The chain joins TRBV7-6 to TRBJ2-7; 7 bases line up with TRBD1. Germline loops: CDR1 SGHVS, CDR2 FNYEAQ. The CDR3 sequence is 18 residues long. The J segment lost 0 bases and the V segment lost 5 bases, leaving 16 bases of the junction unmatched. The CDR3 sequence: CASSRGDRSYSTSYEQYF. DNA for the CDR3: TGTGCCAGCAGCCGAGGGGACAGAAGTTACTCCACCTCCTACGAGCAGTACTTC.

This clonotype was counted a single time. The J gene is TRBJ2-1, the V gene TRBV29-1, with TRBD2 identical over 8 bases. V was clipped by 4 bases and J by 4 bases; unmatched bases: 6. The length of the CDR3 is 14 residues. Germline loops: CDR1 SQVTM, CDR2 ANQGSEA. CDR3 nucleotide sequence: TGCAGCGTTGTTGCGGGGGGCTCGTACAATGAGCAGTTCTTC. Translated, it gives CSVVAGGSYNEQFF.

This clonotype came up many times. J is TRBJ2-7 and V is TRBV27; TRBD1 is a possible D gene (6 bases). The CDR3 has 13 residues. Per the germline V gene, CDR1 is MNHEY and CDR2 is SMNVEV (reference sequence). Trimming shortened V by 6 bases and J by 0 bases, and 9 bases separated the two germline ends. Written as DNA, the CDR3 is TGTGCCAGCAGCTTGGGACACTCCTACGAGCAGTACTTC. As protein: CASSLGHSYEQYF.

With respect to this clonotype: Compared with germline, one end of the junction differs, possibly owing to a read error. The chain has TRBV7-6 and TRBJ1-5; unclear D gene. CDR1 and CDR2 (germline): SGHVS, FNYEAQ. The CDR3 is 13 amino acids. In DNA form, the CDR3 reads TGTGCTAGCAGCATCAGCCTCGATCAGCCCCAGCATTTT. Amino acids: CASSISLDQPQHF.

This sequence joins TRBV11-2 and TRBJ1-6; a possible D gene is TRBD1 (6 bases). Germline loops: CDR1 SGHAT, CDR2 FQNNGV. V was trimmed by 3 bases and J by 5 bases, leaving 14 bases between them. The CDR3 covers 16 residues. The CDR3 sequence: CASSFWRQVHNSPLHF. The CDR3 DNA is TGTGCCAGCAGCTTTTGGAGACAGGTTCATAATTCACCCCTCCACTTT.

This clonotype was detected a few times. The chain carries TRBV11-1 and TRBJ1-2, with D possibly matching TRBD1 (6 bases). V lost 3 bases and J 6 bases, leaving 11 bases between the germline ends. CDR1 is SGHAT and CDR2 is FQDESV in the germline V gene (reference sequence). CDR3 length: 13 residues. The CDR3 protein is CASSFTGYDGYTF. The CDR3 DNA follows: TGTGCCAGCAGCTTTACAGGGTACGATGGCTACACCTTC. Variable domain in full (rest from reference TRBV11-1 and TRBJ1-2): EAEVAQSPRYKITEKSQAVAFWCDPISGHATLYWYRQILGQGPELLVQFQDESVVDDSQLPKDRFSAERLKGVDSTLKIQPAELGDSAMYLCASSFTGYDGYTFGSGTRLTVV.